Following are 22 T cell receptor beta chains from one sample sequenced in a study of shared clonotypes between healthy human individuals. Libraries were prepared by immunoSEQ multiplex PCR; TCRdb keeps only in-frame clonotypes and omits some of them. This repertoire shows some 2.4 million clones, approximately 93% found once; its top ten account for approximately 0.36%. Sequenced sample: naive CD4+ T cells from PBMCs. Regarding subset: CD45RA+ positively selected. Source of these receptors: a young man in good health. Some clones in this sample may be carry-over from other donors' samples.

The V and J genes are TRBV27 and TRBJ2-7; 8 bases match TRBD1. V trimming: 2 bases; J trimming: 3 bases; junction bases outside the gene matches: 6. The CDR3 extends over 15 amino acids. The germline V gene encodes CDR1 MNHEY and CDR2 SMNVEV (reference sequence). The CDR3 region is CASSLKTGAFYEQYF. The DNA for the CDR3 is TGTGCCAGCAGTTTAAAGACAGGGGCCTTCTACGAGCAGTACTTC.

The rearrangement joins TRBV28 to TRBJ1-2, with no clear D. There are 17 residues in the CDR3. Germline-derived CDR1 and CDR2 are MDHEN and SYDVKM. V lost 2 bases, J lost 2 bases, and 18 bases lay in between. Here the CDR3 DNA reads TGTGCCAGCAGTTTAACGGCGATAAGGGTAAACAACTATGGCTACACCTTC. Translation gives CASSLTAIRVNNYGYTF.

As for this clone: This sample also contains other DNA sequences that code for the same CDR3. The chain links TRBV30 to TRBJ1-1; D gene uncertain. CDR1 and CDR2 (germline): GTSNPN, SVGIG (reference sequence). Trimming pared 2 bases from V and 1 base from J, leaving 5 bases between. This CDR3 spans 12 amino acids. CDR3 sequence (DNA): TGTGCCTGGAGTCCCGCGAACACTGAAGCTTTCTTT. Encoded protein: CAWSPANTEAFF.

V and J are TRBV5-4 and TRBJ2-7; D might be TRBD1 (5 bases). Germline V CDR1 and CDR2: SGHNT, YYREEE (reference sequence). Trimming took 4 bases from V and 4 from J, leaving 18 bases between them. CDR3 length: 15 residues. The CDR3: CASSTRVHNLYEQYF. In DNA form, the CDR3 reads TGTGCCAGCAGCACCAGGGTGCACAACCTTTACGAGCAGTACTTC.

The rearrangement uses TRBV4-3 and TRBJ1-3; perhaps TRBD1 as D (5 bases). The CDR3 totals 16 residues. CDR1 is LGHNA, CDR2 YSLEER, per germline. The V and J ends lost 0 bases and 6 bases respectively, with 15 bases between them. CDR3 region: CASSQDPGQGPNTIYF. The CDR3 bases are TGCGCCAGCAGCCAAGACCCCGGCCAGGGCCCAAACACCATATATTTT.

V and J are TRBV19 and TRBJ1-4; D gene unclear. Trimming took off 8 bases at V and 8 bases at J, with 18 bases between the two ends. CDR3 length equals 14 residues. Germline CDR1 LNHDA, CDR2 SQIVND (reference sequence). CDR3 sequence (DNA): TGTGCCAGTTCGACGGGGAACAGCGACGAAAAACTGTTTTTT. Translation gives CASSTGNSDEKLFF.

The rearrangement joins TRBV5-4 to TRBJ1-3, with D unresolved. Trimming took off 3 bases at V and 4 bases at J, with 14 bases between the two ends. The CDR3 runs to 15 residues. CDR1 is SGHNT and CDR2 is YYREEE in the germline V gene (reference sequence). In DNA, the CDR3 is TGTGCCAGCAGCTCCCCACCGGGAGCAGGAAACACCATATATTTT. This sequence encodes CASSSPPGAGNTIYF.

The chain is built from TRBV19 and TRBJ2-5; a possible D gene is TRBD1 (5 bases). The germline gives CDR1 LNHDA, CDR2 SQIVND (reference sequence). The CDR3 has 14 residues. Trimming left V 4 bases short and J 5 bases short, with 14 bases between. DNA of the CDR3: TGTGCCAGTAGTACGGGCAGGGCCGGCGAGACCCAGTACTTC. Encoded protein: CASSTGRAGETQYF.

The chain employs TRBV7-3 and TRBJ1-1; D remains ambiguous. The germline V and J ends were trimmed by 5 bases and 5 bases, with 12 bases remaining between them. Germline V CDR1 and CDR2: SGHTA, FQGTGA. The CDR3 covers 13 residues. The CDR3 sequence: CASSPWGSTEAFF. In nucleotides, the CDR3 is TGTGCCAGCAGCCCATGGGGTAGTACTGAAGCTTTCTTT.

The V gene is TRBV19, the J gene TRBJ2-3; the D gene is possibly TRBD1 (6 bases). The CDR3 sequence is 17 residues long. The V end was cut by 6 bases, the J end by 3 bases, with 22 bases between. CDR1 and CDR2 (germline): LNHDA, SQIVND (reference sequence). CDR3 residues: CASSLPTGRGRTDTQYF. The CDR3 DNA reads TGTGCCAGTAGCCTACCCACCGGCAGGGGTAGGACAGATACGCAGTATTTT. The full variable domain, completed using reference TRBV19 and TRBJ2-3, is DGGITQSPKYLFRKEGQNVTLSCEQNLNHDAMYWYRQDPGQGLRLIYYSQIVNDFQKGDIAEGYSVSREKKESFPLTVTSAQKNPTAFYLCASSLPTGRGRTDTQYFGPGTRLTVL.

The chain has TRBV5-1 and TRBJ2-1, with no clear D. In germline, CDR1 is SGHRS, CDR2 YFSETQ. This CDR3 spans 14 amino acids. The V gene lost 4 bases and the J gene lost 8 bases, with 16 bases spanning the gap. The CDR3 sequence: CASSPGDLRDEQFF. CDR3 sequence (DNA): TGCGCCAGCAGCCCCGGCGACCTAAGGGATGAGCAGTTCTTC. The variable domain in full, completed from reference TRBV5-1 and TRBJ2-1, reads KAGVTQTPRYLIKTRGQQVTLSCSPISGHRSVSWYQQTPGQGLQFLFEYFSETQRNKGNFPGRFSGRQFSNSRSEMNVSTLELGDSALYLCASSPGDLRDEQFFGPGTRLTVL.

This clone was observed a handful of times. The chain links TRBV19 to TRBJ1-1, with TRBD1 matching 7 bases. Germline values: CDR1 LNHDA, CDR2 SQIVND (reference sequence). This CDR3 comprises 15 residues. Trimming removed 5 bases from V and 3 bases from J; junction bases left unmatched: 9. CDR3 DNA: TGTGCCAGTAGTTCATTAGGCAGGGGGGACACTGAAGCTTTCTTT. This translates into CASSSLGRGDTEAFF.

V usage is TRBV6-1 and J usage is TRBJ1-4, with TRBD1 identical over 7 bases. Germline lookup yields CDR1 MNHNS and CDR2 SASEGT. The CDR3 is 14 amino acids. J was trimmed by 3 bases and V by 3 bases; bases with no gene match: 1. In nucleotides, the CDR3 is TGTGCCAGCAGTGACGGGACAGCTAATGAAAAACTGTTTTTT. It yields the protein CASSDGTANEKLFF.

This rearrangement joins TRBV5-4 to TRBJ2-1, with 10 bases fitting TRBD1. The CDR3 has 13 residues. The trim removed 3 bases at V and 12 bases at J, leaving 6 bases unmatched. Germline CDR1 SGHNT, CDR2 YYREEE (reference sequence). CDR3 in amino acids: CASSYDRGLGQFF. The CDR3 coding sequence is TGTGCCAGCAGCTATGACAGGGGGCTCGGGCAGTTCTTC.

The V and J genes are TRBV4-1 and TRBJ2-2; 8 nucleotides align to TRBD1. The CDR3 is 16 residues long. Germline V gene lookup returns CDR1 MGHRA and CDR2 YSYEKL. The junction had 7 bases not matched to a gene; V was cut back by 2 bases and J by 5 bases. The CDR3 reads CASSQPRTGSTGELFF. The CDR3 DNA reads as TGCGCCAGCAGCCAACCTCGGACAGGGTCGACCGGGGAGCTGTTTTTT.

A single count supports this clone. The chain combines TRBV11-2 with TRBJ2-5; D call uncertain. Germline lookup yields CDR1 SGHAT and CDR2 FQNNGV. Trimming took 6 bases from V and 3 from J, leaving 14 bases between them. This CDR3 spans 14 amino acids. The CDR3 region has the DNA TGTGCCAGCAGTCCGGACGGGCGCAAAGAGACCCAGTACTTC. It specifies CASSPDGRKETQYF.

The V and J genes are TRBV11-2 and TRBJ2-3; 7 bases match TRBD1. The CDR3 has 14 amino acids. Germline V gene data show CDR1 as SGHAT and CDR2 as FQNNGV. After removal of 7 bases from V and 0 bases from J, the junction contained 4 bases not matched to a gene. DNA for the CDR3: TGTGCCAGCACCCCAGGGGGTAGCACAGATACGCAGTATTTT. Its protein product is CASTPGGSTDTQYF.

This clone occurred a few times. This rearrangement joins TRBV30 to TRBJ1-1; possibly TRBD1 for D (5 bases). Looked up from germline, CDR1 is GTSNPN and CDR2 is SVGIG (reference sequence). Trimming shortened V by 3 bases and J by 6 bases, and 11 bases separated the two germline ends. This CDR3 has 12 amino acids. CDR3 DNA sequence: TGTGCCTGGAGCGGGGGTAGCCCTGAAGCTTTCTTT. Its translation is CAWSGGSPEAFF.

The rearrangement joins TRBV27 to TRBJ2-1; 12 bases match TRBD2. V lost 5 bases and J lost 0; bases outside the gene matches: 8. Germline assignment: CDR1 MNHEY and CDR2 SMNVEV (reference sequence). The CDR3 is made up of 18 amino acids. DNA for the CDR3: TGTGCCAGCAGTCCTCGGACTAGCGGGAAGAGCTCCTACAATGAGCAGTTCTTC. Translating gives CASSPRTSGKSSYNEQFF.

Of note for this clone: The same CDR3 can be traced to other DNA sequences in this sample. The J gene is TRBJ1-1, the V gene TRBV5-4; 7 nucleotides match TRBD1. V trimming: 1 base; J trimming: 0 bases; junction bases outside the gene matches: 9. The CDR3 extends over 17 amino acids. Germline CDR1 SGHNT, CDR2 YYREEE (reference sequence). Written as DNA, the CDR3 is TGTGCCAGCAGCTTGCTCTGGGACAGTCTCATGAACACTGAAGCTTTCTTT. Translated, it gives CASSLLWDSLMNTEAFF.

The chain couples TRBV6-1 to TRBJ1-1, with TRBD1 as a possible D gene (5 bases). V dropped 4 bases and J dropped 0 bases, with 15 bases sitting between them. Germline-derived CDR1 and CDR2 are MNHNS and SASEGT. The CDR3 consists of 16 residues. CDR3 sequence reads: CASSGAGGPMNTEAFF. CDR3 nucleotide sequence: TGTGCCAGCAGTGGCGCGGGGGGTCCAATGAACACTGAAGCTTTCTTT.

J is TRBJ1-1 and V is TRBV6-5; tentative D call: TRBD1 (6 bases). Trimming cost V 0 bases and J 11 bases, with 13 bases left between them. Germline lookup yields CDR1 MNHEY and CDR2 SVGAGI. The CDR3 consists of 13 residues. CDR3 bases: TGTGCCAGCAGTTACTCATCTGCAGGGGCGGCTTTCTTT. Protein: CASSYSSAGAAFF.